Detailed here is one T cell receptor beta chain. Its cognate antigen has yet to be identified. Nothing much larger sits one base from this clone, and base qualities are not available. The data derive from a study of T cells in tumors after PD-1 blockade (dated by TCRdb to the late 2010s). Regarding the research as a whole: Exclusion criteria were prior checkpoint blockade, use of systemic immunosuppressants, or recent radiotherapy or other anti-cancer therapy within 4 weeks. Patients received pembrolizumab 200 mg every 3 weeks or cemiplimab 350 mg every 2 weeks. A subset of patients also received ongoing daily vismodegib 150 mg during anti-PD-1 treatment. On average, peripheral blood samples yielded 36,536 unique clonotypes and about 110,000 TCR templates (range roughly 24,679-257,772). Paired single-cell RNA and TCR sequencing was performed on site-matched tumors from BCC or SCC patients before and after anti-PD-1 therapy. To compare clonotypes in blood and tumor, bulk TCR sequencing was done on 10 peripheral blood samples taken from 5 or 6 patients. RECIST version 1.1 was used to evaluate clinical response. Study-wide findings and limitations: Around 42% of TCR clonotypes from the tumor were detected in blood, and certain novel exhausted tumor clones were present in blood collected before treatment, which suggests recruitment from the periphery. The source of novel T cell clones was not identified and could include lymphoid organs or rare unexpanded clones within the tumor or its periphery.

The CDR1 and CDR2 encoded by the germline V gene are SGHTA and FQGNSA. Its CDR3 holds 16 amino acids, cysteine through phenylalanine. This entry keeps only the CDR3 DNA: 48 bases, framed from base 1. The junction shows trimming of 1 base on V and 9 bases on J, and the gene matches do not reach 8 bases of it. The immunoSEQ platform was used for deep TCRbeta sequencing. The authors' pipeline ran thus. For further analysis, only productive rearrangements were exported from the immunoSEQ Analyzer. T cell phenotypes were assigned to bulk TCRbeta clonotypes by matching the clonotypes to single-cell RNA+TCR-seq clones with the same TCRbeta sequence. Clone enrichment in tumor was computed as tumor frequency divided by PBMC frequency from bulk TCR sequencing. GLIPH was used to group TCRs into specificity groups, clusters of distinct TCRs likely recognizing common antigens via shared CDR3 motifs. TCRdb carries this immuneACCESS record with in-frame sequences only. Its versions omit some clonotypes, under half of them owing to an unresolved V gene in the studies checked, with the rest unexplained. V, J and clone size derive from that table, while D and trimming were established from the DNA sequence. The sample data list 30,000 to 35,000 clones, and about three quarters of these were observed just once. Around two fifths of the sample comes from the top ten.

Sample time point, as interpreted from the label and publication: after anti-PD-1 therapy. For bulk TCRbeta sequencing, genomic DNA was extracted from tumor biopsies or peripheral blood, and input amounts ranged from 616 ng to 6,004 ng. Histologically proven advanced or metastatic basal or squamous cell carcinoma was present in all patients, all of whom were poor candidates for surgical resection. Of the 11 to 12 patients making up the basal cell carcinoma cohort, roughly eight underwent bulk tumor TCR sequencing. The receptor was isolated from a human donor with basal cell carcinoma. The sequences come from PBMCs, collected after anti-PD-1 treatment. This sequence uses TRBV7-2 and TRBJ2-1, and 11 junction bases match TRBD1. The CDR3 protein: CASSLGGQGAWGEQFF. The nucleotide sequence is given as TGTGCCAGCAGCTTAGGAGGACAGGGGGCGTGGGGTGAGCAGTTCTTC.